Each of the 18 T cell receptor beta chains below was sequenced from the same sample in a study of blood T cells in healthy people across ages (dated by TCRdb to the mid-2010s). Receptor amplification or capture employed 5' RACE. For sequencing, an Illumina HiSeq 2500 was employed. A second PCR of roughly 7 to 12 cycles was run with a J-beta primer mix and a sample-barcoded 5' primer. The public sequencing data were trimmed at Q25 with fastp and processed into clonotypes with MiXCR by TCRdb, which kept only in-frame beta chains. Rows with one shared CDR3 protein collapse into an entry with the most common genes and DNA. This sample holds 540,000 or so distinct CDR3 sequences; 25% to 30% were observed only once. Roughly 20% of the sample goes to the ten largest clones. The sequenced sample was blood. All receptors derive from a woman aged 65 to 85 in good health.

This sequence joins TRBV30 and TRBJ1-2, with 10 nucleotides matching TRBD1. The germline V gene encodes CDR1 GTSNPN and CDR2 SVGIG (reference sequence). CDR3 size: 12 residues. V gave up 3 bases and J gave up 6 bases; unmatched junction bases: 1. CDR3 protein: CAWRGQGHGYTF. The CDR3 DNA reads as TGTGCCTGGAGGGGACAGGGGCATGGCTACACCTTC.

V is TRBV11-3 and J is TRBJ2-5; 10 bases are shared with TRBD2. The DNA end favors TRBJ2-1, so the J call may be wrong. This CDR3 spans 15 amino acids. Germline CDR1 is SGHNT and CDR2 is YENEEA. The CDR3 bases are TGTGCCAGCAGCTTAAGCGGGGGGGCTCTTAATGAGCAGTTCTTC. As protein: CASSLSGGALNEQFF.

The chain has TRBV12-5 and TRBJ2-5; D perhaps matches TRBD1 (6 bases). Trimming removed 3 bases at V and 1 base at J, with 15 bases between. The V gene's germline CDR1 is LGHNT and CDR2 FRNRAP. The CDR3 loop spans 16 amino acids. This CDR3 is CASGLGKGGLQETQYF. The CDR3 region has the DNA TGTGCTAGTGGTTTAGGAAAAGGGGGTCTCCAAGAGACCCAGTACTTC.

The V gene is TRBV6-1, the J gene TRBJ2-7, with a tentative D call TRBD2 (5 bases). This CDR3 comprises 14 residues. Deletions cut 4 bases from V and 1 base from J, with 11 bases between. Germline assignment: CDR1 MNHNS and CDR2 SASEGT. In nucleotides, the CDR3 is TGTGCCAGCAGTGCGGGATTTTGGTCCTACGAGCAGTACTTC. Translating gives CASSAGFWSYEQYF.

The J gene is TRBJ1-4, the V gene TRBV5-5; tentatively, D is TRBD1 (5 bases). Germline assignment: CDR1 SGHKS and CDR2 YYEKEE (reference sequence). The CDR3 covers 15 residues. The V and J ends lost 4 bases and 4 bases respectively, with 14 bases between them. In DNA form, the CDR3 reads TGTGCCAGCAGCACCGGACAACAACTTAATGAAAAACTGTTTTTT. Residues: CASSTGQQLNEKLFF.

The sample holds one count of this clonotype. The chain carries TRBV20-1 and TRBJ1-5; no reliable D call. The ends were cut back, 3 bases at V and 2 bases at J, with 11 bases in the middle. Per germline, CDR1 DFQATT and CDR2 SNEGSKA (reference sequence). The CDR3 spans 14 residues. The CDR3 DNA follows: TGCAGTGCTAGGGGGTTCGGGGGCAATCAGCCCCAGCATTTT. Translating it yields CSARGFGGNQPQHF.

This clonotype has just a few counts. This chain links TRBV7-9 with TRBJ2-5, with D possibly TRBD2 on 6 matching bases. The end of the DNA fits TRBJ2-7 better, so the J call may be wrong. The CDR3 is made up of 14 amino acids. Germline values: CDR1 SEHNR, CDR2 FQNEAQ (reference sequence). The CDR3: CASSLFAGTYEQYF. As DNA, the CDR3 is TGTGCCAGCAGCTTATTCGCGGGGACCTACGAGCAGTACTTC.

The chain recombines TRBV3-1 with TRBJ1-2; 9 nucleotides agree with TRBD1. Trimming removed 4 bases from V and 7 bases from J; junction bases left unmatched: 13. CDR3 length: 16 residues. Germline V gene lookup returns CDR1 LGHDT and CDR2 YNNKEL (reference sequence). CDR3 region: CASSPRAGQGIFGYTF. CDR3 DNA sequence: TGTGCCAGCAGCCCCCGGGCGGGACAGGGTATTTTTGGCTACACCTTC.

The chain recombines TRBV5-1 with TRBJ1-2, with D possibly TRBD1 on 5 matching bases. CDR1 SGHRS and CDR2 YFSETQ come from the germline V gene. The length of the CDR3 is 15 residues. V lost 2 bases and J lost 0, with 11 bases in between. The CDR3 is CASSLTGSANYGYTF. The CDR3 DNA sequence: TGCGCCAGCAGCTTAACAGGATCCGCTAACTATGGCTACACCTTC.

This clonotype was seen many times. The chain couples TRBV25-1 to TRBJ1-1; TRBD1 aligns across 7 bases. The CDR3 extends over 14 amino acids. V trimming: 6 bases; J trimming: 4 bases; junction bases outside the gene matches: 8. Germline V CDR1 and CDR2: MGHDK, SYGVNS. The CDR3 sequence: CASRSTGLFTEAFF. The DNA for the CDR3 is TGTGCCAGCAGATCGACAGGGCTCTTCACTGAAGCTTTCTTT.

This chain joins TRBV9 and TRBJ2-5; D is perhaps TRBD1 (5 bases). Trimming pared 3 bases from V and 7 bases from J, leaving 13 bases between. Germline CDR1 and CDR2: SGDLS and YYNGEE. The CDR3 extends over 13 amino acids. The CDR3 sequence: CASSDLAGWTQYF. Written as DNA, the CDR3 is TGTGCCAGCAGCGACCTCGCAGGGTGGACCCAGTACTTC. The variable domain in full, with the rest retrieved from reference TRBV9 and TRBJ2-5, is DSGVTQTPKHLITATGQRVTLRCSPRSGDLSVYWYQQSLDQGLQFLIQYYNGEERAKGNILERFSAQQFPDLHSELNLSSLELGDSALYFCASSDLAGWTQYFGPGTRLLVL.

In its sample, this clonotype was seen a few times. The chain couples TRBV9 to TRBJ2-1, with 11 bases lining up with TRBD2. CDR1 and CDR2 (germline): SGDLS, YYNGEE. The CDR3 has 17 amino acids. The trim removed 1 base at V and 8 bases at J, leaving 11 bases unmatched. DNA of the CDR3: TGTGCCAGCAGCGTAAGAATTAGCGGGGGGGCAATTTATGAGCAGTTCTTC. Its protein product is CASSVRISGGAIYEQFF.

This clonotype was recorded a few times. An end of the junction differs from the germline gene, which may be a read error. The chain uses TRBV20-1 and TRBJ1-2; 9 positions agree with TRBD1. The CDR3 is made up of 13 amino acids. Germline assignment: CDR1 DFQATT and CDR2 SNEGSKA (reference sequence). DNA for the CDR3: TGCGGTGCTAAACAGGGGGCAGGGTATGGCTACACCTTC. This encodes CGAKQGAGYGYTF.

The rearrangement links TRBV2 to TRBJ1-2; D not certain. Trimming removed 6 bases from V and 0 bases from J, with 14 bases in between. Germline V gene lookup returns CDR1 SNHLY and CDR2 FYNNEI. This CDR3 has 15 residues. The CDR3 DNA is TGTGCCAGCAGAACGGAAGGAATGGCTAACTATGGCTACACCTTC. Its protein product is CASRTEGMANYGYTF.

V and J are TRBV5-6 and TRBJ2-5; D possibly corresponds to TRBD2 (5 bases). Per germline, CDR1 SGHDT and CDR2 YYEEEE. The CDR3 spans 15 residues. Trimming left V 1 base short and J 0 bases short, with 10 bases between. The CDR3 loop is CASSLIWGDQETQYF. The CDR3 region has the DNA TGTGCCAGCAGCTTGATCTGGGGAGACCAAGAGACCCAGTACTTC.

This clonotype was observed a few times. The CDR3 DNA reads TGCGCCAGCAGCCAAGTAGGGACAGACCAAGAGACCCAGTACTTC. Translating it yields CASSQVGTDQETQYF. The V gene is TRBV4-3, the J gene TRBJ2-5, with 7 nucleotides matching TRBD1. Germline V gene sequence: CDR1 LGHNA, CDR2 YSLEER. This CDR3 is built from 15 residues. The V gene end was trimmed by 1 base and the J gene end by 0 bases; junction bases not matched to a gene: 2.

This clonotype appeared a few times. The V gene is TRBV4-3, the J gene TRBJ2-2, with a weak D call TRBD1 (6 bases). Germline V gene lookup returns CDR1 LGHNA and CDR2 YSLEER. V was trimmed by 0 bases and J by 6 bases, leaving 8 bases between them. The CDR3 length is 14 residues. Here the CDR3 DNA reads TGCGCCAGCAGCCAAGAAAGGGGGTCCGGGGAGCTGTTTTTT. Translating it yields CASSQERGSGELFF.

The chain couples TRBV20-1 to TRBJ2-5; D remains unclear. TRBJ2-7 explains the end of the DNA better; the J call may be wrong. Germline CDR1 reads DFQATT; CDR2 reads SNEGSKA (reference sequence). The CDR3 length is 13 residues. The CDR3 DNA reads TGCAGTGCTCCTAGGACGAGTGGTTACGAGCAGTACTTC. The encoded protein is CSAPRTSGYEQYF.